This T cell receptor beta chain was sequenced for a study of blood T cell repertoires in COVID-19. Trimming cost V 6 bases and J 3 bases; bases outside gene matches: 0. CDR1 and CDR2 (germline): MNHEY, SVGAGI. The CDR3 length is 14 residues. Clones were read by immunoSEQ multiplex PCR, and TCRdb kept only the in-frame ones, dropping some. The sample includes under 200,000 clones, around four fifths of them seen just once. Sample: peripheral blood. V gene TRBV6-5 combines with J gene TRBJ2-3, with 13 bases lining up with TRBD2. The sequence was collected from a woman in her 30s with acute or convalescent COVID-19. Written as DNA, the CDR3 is TGTGCCAGCAGGACTAGCGGGAGGACAGATACGCAGTATTTT. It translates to CASRTSGRTDTQYF.